This TCR beta chain derives from a study of blood T cell repertoires in COVID-19. Study at large: Donors in the United States, Italy and Spain gave samples during acute or convalescent COVID-19. T cells, B-cell-depleted T cells, or PBMCs supplied cDNA or gDNA.

Trimming pared 4 bases from V and 3 bases from J, leaving 7 bases between. The CDR3 covers 12 residues. The germline CDR1 and CDR2 sequences are MNHEY and SVGEGT. Original processing notes: Amplified reference gene primers provided the basis for estimating nucleated cell counts. Only in-frame clones appear in the TCRdb table, and some are missing; sequencing was by immunoSEQ multiplex PCR. The D gene and trimming were derived from the DNA, and the V and J assignments and clone size from that table. The sample holds 29,000 or so clones, 89% seen once. The rearrangement uses TRBV6-2 or TRBV6-3 and TRBJ2-7; D remains ambiguous. The sequenced material came from peripheral blood. The sequence was obtained from a human donor in a cohort sampled during active COVID-19. CDR3 residues: CASSWAYYEQYF. Here the CDR3 DNA reads TGTGCCAGCAGTTGGGCTTACTACGAGCAGTACTTC.